Below, 16 T cell receptor beta chains from the same sample are listed, as sequenced in a study of blood T cells in healthy people across ages. Alongside a J-beta primer mix, a sample-barcoded 5' primer served in a second PCR lasting about 6 to 12 cycles. TCRdb itself ran the 5' RACE reads through MiXCR, one entry per CDR3 protein. The table includes fewer than 950,000 distinct CDR3 sequences, roughly 35% detected once. Specimen: blood. These receptors came from a man aged 18 to 30 in good health.

The V call is TRBV20-1, the J call TRBJ2-7; 11 bases map to TRBD2. CDR1 is DFQATT, CDR2 SNEGSKA, per germline (reference sequence). V was clipped by 0 bases and J by 7 bases; unmatched bases: 17. There are 18 residues in the CDR3. For the CDR3, the DNA is TGCAGTGCTAGAGATCTTACTAGCGGGGGCCCCACCTACAATGAGCAGTACTTC. As protein: CSARDLTSGGPTYNEQYF.

The rearrangement uses TRBV7-2 and TRBJ1-2, with 10 bases fitting TRBD1. V trimming: 0 bases; J trimming: 10 bases; junction bases outside the gene matches: 11. This CDR3 has 16 amino acids. Germline V lookup: CDR1 SGHTA, CDR2 FQGNSA. In DNA form, the CDR3 reads TGTGCCAGCAGCTTAGCCCCGACAGGGGGCTTCCAGGTCTACACCTTC. Residues: CASSLAPTGGFQVYTF.

In its sample, this clonotype was seen a few times. V is TRBV4-1 and J is TRBJ1-2; D uncertain. The germline V and J ends were trimmed by 4 bases and 7 bases, with 19 bases remaining between them. Germline V gives CDR1 MGHRA, CDR2 YSYEKL. This CDR3 has 15 residues. The CDR3 loop reads CASSLLGADAVGYTF. The CDR3 nucleotides read TGCGCCAGCAGCCTCCTCGGTGCGGATGCTGTTGGCTACACCTTC.

This CDR3 is CATSDPRRETQYF. DNA for the CDR3: TGTGCCACCAGTGATCCTCGGCGAGAGACCCAGTACTTC. This chain connects TRBV24-1 to TRBJ2-7; D gene unclear. Near its end, the DNA agrees better with TRBJ2-5, so the J call may be wrong. The CDR3 is 13 amino acids. The V gene's germline CDR1 is KGHDR and CDR2 SFDVKD.

The chain has TRBV2 and TRBJ2-1, with a weak D call TRBD2 (5 bases). CDR1 SNHLY and CDR2 FYNNEI come from the germline V gene. The CDR3 length is 14 residues. The germline V and J ends were trimmed by 10 bases and 0 bases, with 13 bases remaining between them. The CDR3 is CATDYLNSYNEQFF. The CDR3 DNA reads as TGTGCCACTGACTACCTTAACTCCTACAATGAGCAGTTCTTC.

The CDR3 sequence is CASSQGTGREQYF. CDR3 nucleotides: TGTGCCAGCAGCCAAGGGACTGGCAGAGAGCAGTACTTC. The rearrangement joins TRBV3-1 to TRBJ2-5; D may be TRBD2 (5 bases). This CDR3 has 13 residues. V was cut by 1 base and J by 11 bases, with 14 bases left in between. Germline loops: CDR1 LGHDT, CDR2 YNNKEL (reference sequence).

This sequence joins TRBV7-8 and TRBJ2-5; tentative D call: TRBD1 (6 bases). The CDR3 length is 16 residues. The V and J ends lost 4 bases and 0 bases respectively, with 15 bases between them. The germline gives CDR1 SGHVS, CDR2 FQNEAQ. This chain's CDR3 is CASSSNRDLNQETQYF. For the CDR3, the DNA is TGTGCCAGCAGCTCAAACAGGGACCTAAACCAAGAGACCCAGTACTTC.

V gene TRBV6-5 combines with J gene TRBJ2-1, with D possibly matching TRBD1 (6 bases). The germline gives CDR1 MNHEY, CDR2 SVGAGI. The CDR3 sequence is 18 residues long. The V end lost 0 bases, the J end lost 4 bases, and 19 bases lay between the germline ends. As DNA, the CDR3 is TGTGCCAGCAGTTACTCCAAAGGGGGTCGGGGACCTTACAATGAGCAGTTCTTC. Amino acid sequence: CASSYSKGGRGPYNEQFF.

This chain links TRBV7-2 with TRBJ1-1; D call uncertain. CDR1 is SGHTA, CDR2 FQGNSA, per germline. V lost 3 bases and J lost 1, with 15 bases in between. The CDR3 has 16 amino acids. DNA for the CDR3: TGTGCCAGCAGCTTGCCCAAGGACTTTCCGAACACTGAAGCTTTCTTT. It specifies CASSLPKDFPNTEAFF.

This clonotype showed up just a few times. V is TRBV7-9 and J is TRBJ1-1, with D maybe TRBD1 (5 bases). The V and J ends lost 7 bases and 1 base respectively, with 16 bases between them. The CDR3 is 15 amino acids. The germline V gene has CDR1 SEHNR and CDR2 FQNEAQ (reference sequence). The CDR3 spells CASTREQATNTEAFF. The DNA for the CDR3 is TGTGCCAGCACCAGGGAGCAGGCCACGAACACTGAAGCTTTCTTT.

This chain links TRBV20-1 with TRBJ1-1; 10 nucleotides agree with TRBD1. Germline lookup yields CDR1 DFQATT and CDR2 SNEGSKA (reference sequence). This CDR3 is built from 11 residues. CDR3 sequence: CRAGTGELAFF. The CDR3, as DNA: TGCAGGGCTGGGACAGGGGAGTTAGCTTTCTTT.

This clonotype was seen once. The chain uses TRBV21-1 and TRBJ2-7. TRBV21-1 is a known pseudogene. CDR3 length: 12 residues. In DNA form, the CDR3 reads TGTGCCAGCAGCAAATTGCAGCCCGAGCAGTACTTC. Amino acids: CASSKLQPEQYF.

At least ten counts were recorded for this clonotype. The chain couples TRBV15 to TRBJ1-2; unclear D gene. The CDR3 contains 13 residues. V lost 1 base and J lost 5, with 8 bases in between. Germline V gene data show CDR1 as LNHNV and CDR2 as YYDKDF (reference sequence). CDR3 coding DNA: TGTGCCACCAGCAGAGGTGCCGGATATGGCTACACCTTC. It yields the protein CATSRGAGYGYTF.

The genes are TRBV6-6 and TRBJ1-1; possible D gene TRBD1, 6 bases. Trimming shortened V by 5 bases and J by 7 bases, and 20 bases separated the two germline ends. The CDR3 length is 15 residues. Germline CDR1 reads MNHNY; CDR2 reads SVGAGI (reference sequence). The CDR3 region is CASSQTSDRQDEAFF. In DNA, the CDR3 is TGTGCCAGCAGTCAAACCTCGGACAGACAGGATGAAGCTTTCTTT.

This chain uses TRBV28 with TRBJ2-3; TRBD2 is a possible D gene (5 bases). The germline gives CDR1 MDHEN, CDR2 SYDVKM. CDR3 length: 17 amino acids. V lost 5 bases and J lost 2, with 20 bases in between. The CDR3 DNA follows: TGTGCCAGCAGTCGATCGTCTCGCAGGACTCTCACAGATACGCAGTATTTT. Translating it yields CASSRSSRRTLTDTQYF.

For this clonotype: One base away lies a much larger clone, so this may be a sequencing read error. The V call is TRBV7-6, the J call TRBJ2-1; D is perhaps TRBD1 (6 bases). The CDR3 totals 15 residues. Germline V gene sequence: CDR1 SGHVS, CDR2 FNYEAQ. The CDR3 is CASSTDRSSYNERFF. The CDR3, as DNA: TGTGCCAGCAGCACCGACAGGAGCTCCTACAATGAGCGGTTCTTC.